The subject of this entry is one T cell receptor beta chain. The clone's antigen remains unknown. No base-level quality is on record; no much larger clone is a single base apart. These data come from a study of patients and donors after allogeneic stem cell transplantation (dated by TCRdb to the early 2020s). The CDR3 starts with the cysteine, ends with the phenylalanine, and has 13 residues. The entry retains the CDR3 DNA only, 39 bases that are in frame from base 1. Cut back by 3 bases and 6 bases, the V and J ends lie 12 bases apart. Per the germline V gene, SGHDN is the CDR1 and FVKESK is the CDR2. Libraries came from RT-PCR. The listed sequencing device is NextSeq 550. In-frame beta chains were kept once TCRdb had trimmed the public reads at Q25 with fastp and called clones with MiXCR. Every entry covers one CDR3 protein and lists the most common genes and DNA from its rows. Across this sample there are about 960,000 distinct CDR3 sequences, with roughly 18% seen only once. The ten largest clones take up 5% to 6.5% of the sample.

This sequence was found in a human donor who was either an allogeneic HSCT recipient or a stem cell or donor lymphocyte infusion donor (not recorded which). It is not recorded whose cells these are; they may come from a transplant donor. Sequencing input: blood, either unsorted or a sorted T cell fraction (not recorded which). The chain joins TRBV14 to TRBJ2-7, with the D segment identity uncertain. In nucleotides, the sequence is TGTGCCAGCAGCCAGGGAAGTGGGTCCGAGCAGTACTTC. Translated, this is CASSQGSGSEQYF.